This TCR beta chain is from a study of cytomegalovirus exposure and HLA in healthy donors. J lost 5 bases, V lost 0 bases, and 3 bases had no gene match. The CDR3 has 15 amino acids. The germline CDR1 and CDR2 sequences are ENHRY and SYGVKD. The PCR employed 60 Vbeta primers together with 13 Jbeta primers. Assay: immunoSEQ multiplex PCR; the TCRdb copy retains only in-frame clones and omits some. The table has fewer than 150,000 clones, more than 60% seen once; the top ten hold around 4.1%. This clone was found a few times. Its antigen is not known. Points from the study as a whole: In an earlier analysis, in 587 donors, most V segments appeared productive either ~90% or ~30% of the time. The authors enumerated over 150 TCR beta chains as linked to cytomegalovirus. The authors reported that TCR beta sequences could predict HLA-A and HLA-B alleles. These predictions were accurate for most subjects in the first cohort.

The chain combines TRBV10-3 with TRBJ1-2, with 10 bases fitting TRBD1. This receptor was identified in a middle-aged woman in good health and CMV-seronegative. The sequencing input was PBMCs. This chain's CDR3 is CAISESTGGGYGYTF. The CDR3, as DNA: TGTGCCATCAGTGAGTCGACAGGGGGCGGATATGGCTACACCTTC.